This T cell receptor (beta chain) emerged from a study of shared clonotypes between healthy human individuals. General study points: Generation probability values for non-shared clonotypes were lower than those for clonotypes shared by all four donors. Naive subsets generally exceeded memory subsets in estimated richness. Sampling was confined to blood; repertoires within tissues likely differ.

It was roughly 210 ng DNA, about 30,000 T cell genomes, that sorted-subset replicate PCRs used. The protocol was immunoSEQ multiplex PCR, while the TCRdb copy is restricted to in-frame clones and leaves out a portion. The table includes under 2,500,000 clones, approximately 95% detected once. With V trimmed by 8 bases and J by 0 bases, 10 bases remained unmatched. Germline-derived CDR1 and CDR2 are MNHEY and SVGAGI. The CDR3 covers 15 residues. Comment on this clone: Its matching antigen is unknown.

The chain carries TRBV6-5 and TRBJ2-7, with 7 bases that match TRBD1. Sequenced sample: naive CD4+ T cells sorted from blood. Subset meaning: CD45RA+ positively selected. The sequence derives from a man between 18 and 35 years old in good health. Here the CDR3 DNA reads TGTGCCAGCGGAACCACAGGGGACCTCTCCTACGAGCAGTACTTC. Translating it yields CASGTTGDLSYEQYF.